A selection of T cell receptor beta chains follows, all from one sample in a study of shared clonotypes between healthy human individuals. Data came from immunoSEQ multiplex PCR; TCRdb stores just in-frame clones and leaves some out. The repertoire holds some 2,000,000 clones, with 90% to 96% as singletons. Input material: naive CD4+ T cells sorted from blood. The source of these receptors is a man between 18 and 29 years old in good health. The conserved cysteine and the conserved F or W are not part of the CDR3 here.

J	V	CDR3
TRBJ2-3	TRBV4-1	ASSIRTGQVTDTQY
TRBJ2-3	TRBV6-1	ASRVARATDTQY
TRBJ2-7	TRBV7-9	ASSLAPGLNSYEQY
TRBJ1-2	TRBV5-4	ASSLWGVDGYT
TRBJ2-4	TRBV6-1	ASSEAGEKY
TRBJ2-1	TRBV2	ASIRGQGLNEQF
TRBJ1-6	TRBV27	ASSPTGHRNSPLH
TRBJ2-7	TRBV4-2	ASSRDTGTSGVPLEQY
TRBJ2-7	TRBV5-4	ASSLSVRRDEQY
TRBJ2-5	TRBV10-3	AIGRTGGLETQY
TRBJ2-2	TRBV27	ASRITGLNTGELF
TRBJ2-1	TRBV10-1	ASSKVATDYNEQF
TRBJ1-6	TRBV2	AGARQMNSPLH
TRBJ2-1	TRBV9	ASSVVGSSYNEQF
TRBJ2-3	TRBV29-1	SVVWGTDTQY
TRBJ1-4	TRBV5-4	ASSLGTAYNEKLF
TRBJ2-1	TRBV5-4	ASSWGLAGGNEQF
TRBJ2-3	TRBV7-3	ASSLKPGPDTQY
TRBJ1-1	TRBV29-1	SVETWGTEAF
TRBJ1-5	TRBV7-6	ASSPGIHNQPQH
TRBJ1-2	TRBV5-4	ASSLARSGYT
TRBJ2-7	TRBV7-6	ASSSPGQGSYEQY
TRBJ2-1	TRBV4-1	ASSQAVPPAGGNNEQF
TRBJ2-5	TRBV5-1	ASSLGLAVKETQY
TRBJ2-2	TRBV5-6	ASSLFPGELF
TRBJ2-3	TRBV5-1	ASHFQDPGTDTQY
TRBJ2-3	TRBV29-1	SGTSASPDTQY
TRBJ2-1	TRBV25-1	ASTGLAGSSYNEQF
TRBJ1-2	TRBV25-1	ATAGNGYT
TRBJ2-2	TRBV18	ASSPFVTGNTGELF
TRBJ1-1	TRBV10-3	AISQYGGNEAF
TRBJ1-5	TRBV6-1	ASSELTQPQH
TRBJ1-5	TRBV19	ASSAAGHQPQH
TRBJ2-7	TRBV5-1	ASSLGAPGQDEQY
TRBJ2-3	TRBV29-1	SVGGGSIGTQY
TRBJ2-7	TRBV2	ASSTIDSHEQY
TRBJ2-7	TRBV11-2	ASSLEAKIDLQY
TRBJ2-2	TRBV18	ASSPPNSLRNTGELF
TRBJ1-1	TRBV7-2	ASSYDRVNTEAF
TRBJ2-7	TRBV13	ASSFSGLASYEQY
TRBJ2-7	TRBV21-1	ASSKDWIRACAYEQY
TRBJ2-7	TRBV5-5	ASSLQQGITYEQY
TRBJ2-7	TRBV7-2	ASSSQGGPYEQY